Following are 2 T cell receptor beta chains from one sample sequenced in a study of cytomegalovirus exposure and HLA in healthy donors. The study ran its PCR with 60 Vbeta and 13 Jbeta primers. Repertoires were generated with immunoSEQ multiplex PCR, while TCRdb's copy carries only in-frame clones and drops some. The top ten clones hold approximately 3.6% of a sample with fewer than 200,000 clones, roughly 86% of them seen once. What was sequenced was PBMCs. These receptors all come from a man in his forties in good health and CMV-seropositive.

This rearrangement joins TRBV5-1 to TRBJ1-1, with TRBD1 as a possible D gene (6 bases). Germline CDR1 is SGHRS and CDR2 is YFSETQ. The CDR3 covers 17 residues. Deletions cut 0 bases from V and 0 bases from J, with 15 bases between. Here the CDR3 reads CASSLGGGGGMNTEAFF. As DNA, the CDR3 is TGCGCCAGCAGCTTGGGGGGGGGCGGCGGGATGAACACTGAAGCTTTCTTT.

A single count supports this clone. The CDR3 reads CASSPGFLAKNIQYF. DNA for the CDR3: TGTGCCAGCAGTCCCGGGTTTCTAGCCAAAAACATTCAGTACTTC. The chain is built from TRBV6-5 and TRBJ2-4; D remains ambiguous. V was clipped by 5 bases and J by 0 bases, with 11 bases between them. This CDR3 has 15 residues. The V gene's germline CDR1 is MNHEY and CDR2 SVGAGI.